These T cell receptor beta chains were read from a single sample in a study of blood T cells in healthy people across ages. MiXCR was run by TCRdb on the 5' RACE reads, yielding one entry per CDR3 protein. Here the sample spans hundreds of thousands of distinct CDR3 sequences, 55% to 70% being singletons. Sequencing input: blood. The receptors originated from a man under 40 in good health. The CDR3 runs from the conserved cysteine through the conserved F or W. D genes are given only for firm matches. Clone size appears in some rows only: once, few, many, or a class for an expanded clone.

j_call	clone_size	d_call	v_call	cdr3_aa	cdr3_nt
TRBJ2-1	few	TRBD2	TRBV28	CASTPPGLAGDEQFF	TGTGCCAGCACCCCACCGGGACTAGCGGGAGATGAGCAGTTCTTC
TRBJ1-4	few	.	TRBV4-3	CASSQEGGSEEKLFF	TGCGCCAGCAGCCAAGAGGGGGGGAGCGAGGAAAAACTGTTTTTT
TRBJ2-3	few	.	TRBV10-3	CAISDRGAPDTQYF	TGTGCCATCAGTGATAGGGGAGCCCCAGATACGCAGTATTTT
TRBJ2-7	once	.	TRBV7-9	CASSRIGPGRLYEQYF	TGTGCCAGCAGCCGGATTGGGCCGGGACGTCTCTACGAGCAGTACTTC
TRBJ2-3	few	TRBD2	TRBV20-1	CSAWTSGGSDTQYF	TGCAGTGCTTGGACTAGCGGCGGCTCAGATACGCAGTATTTT
TRBJ2-1	.	TRBD2	TRBV30	CAWRGLAGVEVQFF	TGTGCCTGGAGGGGACTAGCGGGAGTAGAAGTGCAGTTCTTC
TRBJ2-1	few	.	TRBV29-1	CSAWQSYNEQFF	TGCAGCGCCTGGCAAAGTTACAATGAGCAGTTCTTC
TRBJ1-6	.	.	TRBV25-1	CASSESVRADSPLHF	TGTGCCAGCAGTGAATCCGTGAGAGCAGATTCACCCCTCCACTTT
TRBJ2-7	.	.	TRBV4-3	CVSSHLLDGRYEQYF	TGCGTCAGCAGCCACCTACTAGACGGTCGCTACGAGCAGTACTTC
TRBJ1-6	.	.	TRBV3-1	CASSRGAEDSPLHF	TGTGCCAGCAGCCGGGGGGCAGAAGATTCACCCCTCCACTTT
TRBJ2-1	.	TRBD2	TRBV6-2/TRBV6-3	CASSYPGTRIREQFF	TGTGCCAGCAGTTACCCTGGGACTAGGATAAGAGAGCAGTTCTTC
TRBJ1-1	.	.	TRBV30	CAWSGWAEAFF	TGTGCCTGGAGTGGCTGGGCGGAAGCTTTCTTT
TRBJ1-2	.	.	TRBV20-1	CSAIGPNYGYTF	TGCAGTGCTATAGGGCCGAACTATGGCTACACCTTC
TRBJ1-2	few	.	TRBV5-1	CASSPGQHNYGYTF	TGCGCCAGCAGCCCTGGACAGCATAACTATGGCTACACCTTC
TRBJ1-2	.	.	TRBV6-6	CASSYTGDDYGYTF	TGTGCCAGCAGTTACACGGGAGACGACTATGGCTACACCTTC
TRBJ2-1	.	.	TRBV6-2/TRBV6-3	CASSDPYDEQFF	TGTGCCAGCAGTGACCCCTATGATGAGCAGTTCTTC
TRBJ1-1	.	TRBD1	TRBV2	CASSGQGGTEAFF	TGTGCCAGCAGCGGACAGGGTGGGACTGAAGCTTTCTTT
TRBJ1-4	.	.	TRBV12-3/TRBV12-4	CASSFRTALRDEKLFF	TGTGCCAGCAGTTTTCGTACAGCCCTTCGTGACGAAAAACTGTTTTTT
TRBJ2-1	once	TRBD1	TRBV20-1	CSVSLTGVRNEQFF	TGCAGTGTTAGTCTAACAGGGGTTAGGAATGAGCAGTTCTTC
TRBJ2-1	.	.	TRBV4-2	CASSPPADAYNEQFF	TGTGCCAGCAGCCCTCCAGCGGATGCCTACAATGAGCAGTTCTTC
TRBJ2-1	.	.	TRBV11-1	CASSSERQIYNEQFF	TGTGCCAGCAGCTCAGAGCGACAGATATACAATGAGCAGTTCTTC
TRBJ2-3	.	.	TRBV7-9	CASSLGSGLGLTDTQYF	TGTGCCAGCAGCTTAGGCTCCGGTTTGGGCCTCACAGATACGCAGTATTTT
TRBJ2-7	few	.	TRBV6-2/TRBV6-3	CASSYSIPRYEQYF	TGTGCCAGCAGTTACTCGATCCCACGCTACGAGCAGTACTTC
TRBJ1-2	few	.	TRBV20-1	CSATNPDRNYGYTF	TGCAGTGCTACAAACCCCGACAGGAACTATGGCTACACCTTC
TRBJ2-5	.	.	TRBV20-1	CIARVWGETQYF	TGCATTGCTAGAGTCTGGGGGGAGACCCAGTACTTC
TRBJ1-1	.	TRBD1	TRBV12-3/TRBV12-4	CASSDRGLSEAFF	TGTGCCAGCAGTGACAGGGGGCTATCTGAAGCTTTCTTT
TRBJ2-7	.	.	TRBV19	CASSQGGMNYEQYF	TGTGCCAGTAGCCAGGGGGGTATGAACTACGAGCAGTACTTC
TRBJ1-1	once	TRBD1	TRBV11-2	CASSLRQGSGAEAFF	TGTGCCAGCAGCTTACGACAGGGTTCTGGGGCTGAAGCTTTCTTT
TRBJ2-7	.	.	TRBV4-3	CASSQDVTGGNEQYF	TGCGCCAGCAGCCAAGATGTAACAGGCGGTAACGAGCAGTACTTC
TRBJ2-1	.	.	TRBV20-1	CSASAQTEQFF	TGCAGTGCTAGTGCCCAGACTGAGCAGTTCTTC
TRBJ2-7	.	.	TRBV6-5	CASSKTSTMQYF	TGCGCCAGCAGTAAGACAAGCACGATGCAGTACTTC
TRBJ2-3	.	.	TRBV29-1	CSVLVDTQYF	TGCAGCGTTCTTGTAGATACGCAGTATTTT
TRBJ1-1	few	TRBD1	TRBV11-2	CASGTGSTEAFF	TGTGCCAGCGGGACAGGGTCCACTGAAGCTTTCTTT
TRBJ1-1	.	.	TRBV20-1	CSADPRGSGTEAFF	TGCAGTGCTGACCCTCGGGGTAGTGGCACTGAAGCTTTCTTT
TRBJ1-1	.	.	TRBV6-7	CASSSDTKAFF	TGTGCCAGCAGCTCGGACACTAAAGCTTTCTTT
TRBJ1-2	once	TRBD1	TRBV29-1	CSVDGTAHGYTF	TGCAGCGTCGATGGGACAGCCCATGGCTACACCTTC
TRBJ2-5	few	.	TRBV12-3/TRBV12-4	CASSPDSKETQYF	TGTGCCAGCAGCCCGGACAGTAAAGAGACCCAGTACTTC
TRBJ2-1	.	.	TRBV28	CASSSLDRGKSSGSVNEQFF	TGTGCCAGCAGTTCCCTAGACAGGGGAAAAAGTAGCGGGAGTGTCAATGAGCAGTTCTTC
TRBJ2-5	.	.	TRBV4-3	CASSQDRNTRETQYF	TGCGCCAGCAGCCAAGACAGGAATACTAGAGAGACCCAGTACTTC
TRBJ2-3	.	.	TRBV5-1	CASTIGGPSTDTQYF	TGCGCCAGCACCATTGGGGGACCTAGCACAGATACGCAGTATTTT
TRBJ1-2	few	.	TRBV28	CASSLVYKVSGNYGYTF	TGTGCCAGCAGTTTAGTTTATAAAGTTAGTGGGAACTATGGCTACACCTTC
TRBJ2-5	.	TRBD2	TRBV5-1	CASNPGLAGQETQYF	TGCGCCAGCAACCCGGGACTAGCGGGTCAAGAGACCCAGTACTTC
TRBJ2-1	few	TRBD2	TRBV7-2	CASSRKPGTSIVNEQFF	TGTGCCAGCAGCCGAAAGCCGGGGACTAGTATTGTCAATGAGCAGTTCTTC
TRBJ2-3	.	TRBD2	TRBV7-2	CASSLRRGSGDTQYF	TGTGCCAGCAGCCTCAGGCGGGGGAGCGGAGATACGCAGTATTTT
TRBJ1-1	.	.	TRBV20-1	CSASADREAFF	TGCAGTGCTAGCGCCGACCGCGAAGCTTTCTTT
TRBJ2-3	few	TRBD2	TRBV20-1	CSARGTSGGANTQYF	TGCAGTGCTAGAGGGACTAGCGGGGGGGCGAATACGCAGTATTTT
TRBJ1-6	.	.	TRBV10-3	CAISEVSNVPPLHF	TGTGCCATCAGTGAGGTCTCAAACGTTCCACCCCTCCACTTT
TRBJ2-7	.	TRBD2	TRBV29-1	CSFRGLAGGGEQYF	TGCAGCTTCCGGGGACTAGCGGGAGGAGGCGAGCAGTACTTC
TRBJ2-7	.	.	TRBV5-1	CASQGPGSKSYEQYF	TGCGCCAGCCAAGGTCCAGGTTCTAAGTCCTACGAGCAGTACTTC
TRBJ2-3	.	TRBD2	TRBV6-1	CAGSQGLVADTQYF	TGTGCCGGCAGCCAGGGACTAGTTGCCGATACGCAGTATTTT
TRBJ2-3	.	TRBD2	TRBV4-2	CASSQELRSGGGTDTQYF	TGTGCCAGCAGCCAAGAGTTAAGAAGCGGGGGGGGAACAGATACGCAGTATTTT
TRBJ1-1	.	TRBD1	TRBV6-2/TRBV6-3	CASSSGQGTMNTEAFF	TGTGCCAGCAGTTCTGGACAGGGGACTATGAACACTGAAGCTTTCTTT
TRBJ2-5	few	TRBD2	TRBV6-1	CASKGSGTMYQETQYF	TGTGCCAGCAAGGGTTCTGGGACTATGTATCAAGAGACCCAGTACTTC
TRBJ2-7	.	.	TRBV4-3	CASSQDRRLREQYF	TGCGCCAGCAGCCAAGATCGAAGGTTAAGGGAGCAGTACTTC
TRBJ2-1	.	.	TRBV12-3/TRBV12-4	CASTTEYNEQFF	TGTGCCAGCACCACAGAGTACAACGAGCAGTTCTTC
TRBJ2-5	.	.	TRBV27	CASSGTTSPAQYF	TGTGCCAGCAGCGGGACAACCTCCCCCGCCCAGTACTTC
TRBJ2-3	.	.	TRBV3-1	CASIGGNTDTQYF	TGTGCCAGCATCGGGGGTAACACAGATACGCAGTATTTT
TRBJ1-1	.	.	TRBV29-1	CSVVGANTEAFF	TGCAGCGTTGTAGGGGCGAACACTGAAGCTTTCTTT
TRBJ2-1	.	.	TRBV28	CASRTPGHSSEQFF	TGTGCCAGCCGAACTCCTGGACATAGCAGCGAGCAGTTCTTC
TRBJ1-2	few	TRBD1	TRBV7-2	CASSSAGGYYGYTF	TGTGCCAGCAGCTCCGCAGGGGGGTACTATGGCTACACCTTC